This entry features one T cell receptor beta chain sequence. Its antigen is still unknown. No base quality information exists; no much larger clone differs at one position. Collaborating institutions collected whole blood in K2EDTA tubes following their own protocols. For TCRbeta analysis, collaborator samples were shipped as frozen whole blood, as isolated PBMCs, or as DNA extracted from either sample type. At the junction V is shortened by 4 bases and J by 5 bases; bases outside the gene matches: 8. Sequences SGHDT (CDR1) and YYEEEE (CDR2) are obtained from the germline V gene. The cysteine opens and the phenylalanine closes a CDR3 of 14 amino acids. The retained sequence is limited to the CDR3, 42 bases, with the frame set at the first base. TCRbeta CDR3 regions were amplified from genomic DNA by means of the immunoSEQ Assay, a bias-controlled multiplex PCR. The original pipeline was this. The number of nucleated cells in each sample was estimated by amplification of reference gene primers within the assay. To quantify the absolute abundance of each unique TCRbeta CDR3 rearrangement, sequence reads were collapsed and filtered. For each sample, productive Simpson clonality was calculated by taking the square root of Simpson's diversity index across productive rearrangements. TCRdb stores this immuneACCESS table with in-frame sequences only. Part of the clones is absent; in the studies checked, under half of the shortfall reflects unresolved V genes, and no reason is known for the rest. D and trimming come from the DNA, and the V and J calls and clone size come from that table. The sample table shows about 190,000 clones, and around 80% are seen once. The ten largest clones represent 2.5% to 3.5% of the sample.

This entry belongs to a study of blood T cell repertoires in COVID-19 (dated by TCRdb to the early 2020s). With respect to the entire study: The collaborator samples originated in the United States, Italy and Spain and spanned the acute and convalescent phases of COVID-19. The material from the prospective study consisted of cDNA or gDNA derived from T cells, B-cell-depleted T cells, or PBMCs. The dataset comprised deeply sampled blood TCRbeta repertoires from subjects exposed to, actively infected with, or recovered from COVID-19. A freely available public database, intended as a resource for researchers studying the immune response to SARS-CoV-2, is where the repertoires were released. The samples were drawn from two sources: the first 160 participants of the ongoing ImmuneRACE study, and over 950 subjects contributed by 6 global collaborators. A de-identified subject ID, COVID-19 status, age in years and sex were almost always included in the sample metadata. Where HLA class I and class II types were available, the types were taken from metadata supplied by the sample provider, not from assay-based typing. Broad study findings and their caveats: The quantity of clinical and demographic metadata differed by source and by participant and was supplied without curation.

The chain links TRBV5-6 with TRBJ1-2; 7 middle bases align to TRBD1. The clonotype comes from a woman older than 75 with active or convalescent COVID-19. The sequenced sample consisted of peripheral blood. The CDR3 has the sequence CASSPMGQLYGYTF. The base sequence is TGTGCCAGCAGCCCAATGGGACAGCTTTATGGCTACACCTTC.